These T cell receptor beta chains were read from a single sample in a study of shared clonotypes between healthy human individuals. Some clones are missing from TCRdb's copy, which holds only in-frame ones; the method was immunoSEQ multiplex PCR. This sample has about 2.4 million clones, with approximately 93% found just once. Sequenced: naive CD4+ T cells from PBMCs. Receptors were obtained from a man aged 18-30 years in good health. Some clones in this sample may be carry-over from other donors' samples. The CDR3 runs from the conserved cysteine through the conserved F or W. The D gene is left open where the match is weak. Part of the rows lack a size; the others show once, few, many or a class for expanded clones.

V gene: TRBV18; clone size: .; D gene: TRBD1; J gene: TRBJ2-7; CDR3 protein: CASSLTLTGGHGDAYEQYF; CDR3 DNA: TGTGCCAGCTCACTAACCCTGACAGGGGGCCACGGGGACGCCTACGAGCAGTACTTC
V gene: TRBV5-1; clone size: .; D gene: .; J gene: TRBJ1-4; CDR3 protein: CASSLAFRSGWEKLFF; CDR3 DNA: TGCGCCAGCAGCTTGGCCTTTAGGTCAGGATGGGAAAAACTGTTTTTT
V gene: TRBV28; clone size: .; D gene: .; J gene: TRBJ1-1; CDR3 protein: CASRGGQTNTEAFF; CDR3 DNA: TGTGCCAGCAGAGGTGGACAGACGAACACTGAAGCTTTCTTT
V gene: TRBV5-1; clone size: once; D gene: TRBD1; J gene: TRBJ1-3; CDR3 protein: CASSPRTGGGNTIYF; CDR3 DNA: TGCGCCAGCAGCCCGCGGACAGGGGGCGGAAACACCATATATTTT
V gene: TRBV6-1; clone size: once; D gene: .; J gene: TRBJ2-3; CDR3 protein: CASSADRSTDTQYF; CDR3 DNA: TGTGCCAGCAGTGCGGACCGTAGCACAGATACGCAGTATTTT
V gene: TRBV28; clone size: .; D gene: TRBD1; J gene: TRBJ2-3; CDR3 protein: CASSLSGTGAQYF; CDR3 DNA: TGTGCCAGCAGTTTGTCCGGGACAGGGGCGCAGTATTTT
V gene: TRBV5-1; clone size: .; D gene: .; J gene: TRBJ1-2; CDR3 protein: CASSIGTDANYGYTF; CDR3 DNA: TGCGCCAGCAGTATCGGTACAGATGCTAACTATGGCTACACCTTC
V gene: TRBV21-1; clone size: .; D gene: .; J gene: TRBJ2-7; CDR3 protein: CASSKGEGRVHYEQYF; CDR3 DNA: TGTGCCAGCAGCAAAGGTGAGGGCCGAGTACACTACGAGCAGTACTTC
V gene: TRBV5-1; clone size: .; D gene: TRBD1; J gene: TRBJ2-4; CDR3 protein: CASRPMPTGTGDDIQYF; CDR3 DNA: TGCGCCAGCAGACCGATGCCGACCGGGACAGGGGACGACATTCAGTACTTC
V gene: TRBV7-2; clone size: .; D gene: TRBD2; J gene: TRBJ2-3; CDR3 protein: CASSPRGGSRSTQYF; CDR3 DNA: TGTGCCAGCAGCCCCCGGGGCGGGAGTCGGTCTACGCAGTATTTT
V gene: TRBV30; clone size: .; D gene: TRBD1; J gene: TRBJ2-3; CDR3 protein: CAWISDRGGTDTQYF; CDR3 DNA: TGTGCCTGGATCTCCGACAGGGGAGGAACAGATACGCAGTATTTT
V gene: TRBV6-6; clone size: .; D gene: TRBD1; J gene: TRBJ1-3; CDR3 protein: CASSYSGQTGNTIYF; CDR3 DNA: TGTGCCAGCAGTTACTCGGGACAGACTGGAAACACCATATATTTT
V gene: TRBV7-3; clone size: .; D gene: TRBD1; J gene: TRBJ2-7; CDR3 protein: CASSLGTGVSYEQYF; CDR3 DNA: TGTGCCAGCAGCTTGGGGACAGGGGTTTCCTACGAGCAGTACTTC
V gene: TRBV11-1; clone size: .; D gene: .; J gene: TRBJ2-7; CDR3 protein: CASSLAIRSTYEQYF; CDR3 DNA: TGTGCCAGCAGCTTAGCGATCAGGTCGACCTACGAGCAGTACTTC
V gene: TRBV2; clone size: .; D gene: TRBD1; J gene: TRBJ1-2; CDR3 protein: CASSAGQGHNYGYTF; CDR3 DNA: TGTGCCAGCAGCGCGGGACAGGGCCATAACTATGGCTACACCTTC
V gene: TRBV9; clone size: .; D gene: .; J gene: TRBJ1-2; CDR3 protein: CASSVSLKPHPEGYTF; CDR3 DNA: TGTGCCAGCAGCGTATCACTCAAACCCCATCCGGAGGGCTACACCTTC
V gene: TRBV6-1; clone size: once; D gene: .; J gene: TRBJ1-1; CDR3 protein: CASSAVDIPRGTEAFF; CDR3 DNA: TGTGCCAGCAGTGCCGTGGACATCCCAAGGGGCACTGAAGCTTTCTTT
V gene: TRBV12-5; clone size: .; D gene: .; J gene: TRBJ1-1; CDR3 protein: CASGLVLSRDENTEAFF; CDR3 DNA: TGTGCTAGTGGTTTGGTACTCTCAAGGGACGAGAACACTGAAGCTTTCTTT
V gene: TRBV19; clone size: .; D gene: TRBD1; J gene: TRBJ1-2; CDR3 protein: CASIPTDRNWYGYTF; CDR3 DNA: TGTGCCAGTATCCCGACGGACAGGAATTGGTATGGCTACACCTTC
V gene: TRBV4-1; clone size: .; D gene: .; J gene: TRBJ2-1; CDR3 protein: CASSPSNGGEQFF; CDR3 DNA: TGCGCCAGCAGCCCATCCAACGGGGGTGAGCAGTTCTTC
V gene: TRBV11-2; clone size: .; D gene: .; J gene: TRBJ2-7; CDR3 protein: CASSSGPYGQYF; CDR3 DNA: TGTGCCAGCAGCTCGGGACCCTATGGGCAGTACTTC
V gene: TRBV28; clone size: .; D gene: TRBD2; J gene: TRBJ2-7; CDR3 protein: CASSLRIAGTYEQYF; CDR3 DNA: TGTGCCAGCAGTTTGCGAATAGCGGGAACCTACGAGCAGTACTTC